The clone carrying this T cell receptor (beta chain) ranks as medium-sized (0.01 to 0.1%). This sample is part of a study of prognosis after radiotherapy for stage I lung cancer. Study-wide background: About 7 patients had tumors that were squamous cell carcinoma, and about a dozen had adenocarcinoma.

The CDR3 sequence is 15 residues long. Trimming took 5 bases from V and 9 from J, leaving 21 bases between them. Germline CDR1 SGHDT, CDR2 YYEEEE. Two rounds of multiplex PCR amplified TCR beta CDR3 from genomic DNA. The authors ran first-round PCR with primers specific to each TRBV and TRBJ gene. TCRdb fed the multiplex PCR reads into MiXCR, producing one record per CDR3 protein. The sample records some 20,000 distinct CDR3 sequences, 45% to 70% being singletons. The gene calls are TRBV5-6 and TRBJ2-4, with D possibly matching TRBD2 (5 bases). This sequence was found in a donor over 45 with non-small cell lung cancer. The sequencing used PBMCs, collected before or after stereotactic body radiation therapy (not recorded which). The CDR3 DNA is TGTGCCAGCAGTTATATCACGGACCGGGGTGGCATTCAGTACTTC. Residues: CASSYITDRGGIQYF.